The 26 T cell receptor beta chains listed next were all sequenced from one sample in a study of blood T cell repertoires in COVID-19. Assay: immunoSEQ multiplex PCR; the TCRdb copy retains only in-frame clones and omits some. The profile covers some 200,000 clones, with 85% to 95% appearing a single time and about 0.76% taken by the ten largest. What was sequenced was peripheral blood. Every receptor here comes from a man aged 25-40 years with COVID-19, enrolled during active disease.

The gene calls are TRBV6-1 and TRBJ1-2; D perhaps matches TRBD1 (5 bases). CDR1 is MNHNS and CDR2 is SASEGT in the germline V gene. The length of the CDR3 is 14 residues. V lost 1 base, J lost 4 bases, and 10 bases lay in between. CDR3 bases: TGTGCCAGCAGTGAAGGCCCCAGGGCCTATGGCTACACCTTC. Amino acid sequence: CASSEGPRAYGYTF.

The rearrangement uses TRBV9 and TRBJ2-7, with TRBD1 identical over 7 bases. With V trimmed by 1 base and J by 4 bases, 5 bases remained unmatched. The CDR3 extends over 14 amino acids. Germline V gives CDR1 SGDLS, CDR2 YYNGEE. CDR3 nucleotide sequence: TGTGCCAGCAGCGTAACGGACAGGAGATACGAGCAGTACTTC. Translated, it gives CASSVTDRRYEQYF.

This chain connects TRBV3-1 (or the pseudogene TRBV3-2) to TRBJ1-5, with 10 bases aligning to TRBD1. After removal of 2 bases from V and 9 bases from J, the junction contained 10 bases not matched to a gene. Germline CDR1 LGHDT, CDR2 YNNKEL (reference sequence). The CDR3 loop spans 16 amino acids. CDR3 in DNA: TGTGCCAGCAGCCAAAGGACAGGGGGGGCGGAAGGGCCCCAGCATTTT. Protein sequence: CASSQRTGGAEGPQHF.

The V call is TRBV19, the J call TRBJ1-5; D is unresolved. Trimming shortened V by 1 base and J by 11 bases, and 15 bases separated the two germline ends. Germline values: CDR1 LNHDA, CDR2 SQIVND (reference sequence). This CDR3 spans 14 amino acids. The CDR3 DNA is TGTGCCAGTAGTATAGGGCCGGGCCTCGGGGCCCAGCATTTT. Its translation is CASSIGPGLGAQHF.

This chain joins TRBV2 and TRBJ1-3; a weak D match, TRBD1 (6 bases). Germline V lookup: CDR1 SNHLY, CDR2 FYNNEI. The V end was cut by 5 bases, the J end by 0 bases, with 11 bases between. This CDR3 is 15 amino acids long. DNA of the CDR3: TGTGCCAGCAGTCCGGACAGAAACTCTGGAAACACCATATATTTT. Amino acids: CASSPDRNSGNTIYF.

The chain recombines TRBV5-5 with TRBJ1-4; D is possibly TRBD1 (5 bases). V was clipped by 4 bases and J by 5 bases, with 15 bases between them. The CDR3 has 15 amino acids. CDR1 is SGHKS, CDR2 YYEKEE, per germline (reference sequence). The CDR3 reads CASSLAGGRNEKLFF. The CDR3 region has the DNA TGTGCCAGCAGCCTGGCCGGGGGGAGAAATGAAAAACTGTTTTTT.

The J gene is TRBJ2-2, the V gene TRBV11-2; 8 bases align to TRBD2. After removal of 4 bases from V and 8 bases from J, the junction contained 3 bases not matched to a gene. The CDR3 has 13 amino acids. Per the germline V gene, CDR1 is SGHAT and CDR2 is FQNNGV. The CDR3 DNA follows: TGTGCCAGCAGCTGGCCTAGCGGGGGGGAGCTGTTTTTT. This sequence encodes CASSWPSGGELFF.

This rearrangement joins TRBV13 to TRBJ2-7, with a possible D match to TRBD2 (6 bases). From germline, CDR1 is PRHDT and CDR2 FYEKMQ (reference sequence). With 4 bases removed from V and 3 bases from J, the gap between germline ends came to 16 bases. The CDR3 runs to 15 residues. The chain's CDR3 is CASSSTSREVYEQYF. The CDR3 coding sequence is TGTGCCAGCAGCTCCACAAGCAGGGAGGTCTACGAGCAGTACTTC.

The V gene is TRBV9, the J gene TRBJ2-2; 14 bases match TRBD2. V shed 4 bases and J 9 bases; nucleotides not matched to a gene: 5. This CDR3 contains 15 residues. Germline V gives CDR1 SGDLS, CDR2 YYNGEE. The CDR3 protein is CASSPGTSGGRELFF. CDR3 bases: TGTGCCAGCAGCCCGGGGACTAGCGGGGGCCGGGAGCTGTTTTTT. The variable domain in full, with the rest retrieved from reference TRBV9 and TRBJ2-2, is DSGVTQTPKHLITATGQRVTLRCSPRSGDLSVYWYQQSLDQGLQFLIQYYNGEERAKGNILERFSAQQFPDLHSELNLSSLELGDSALYFCASSPGTSGGRELFFGEGSRLTVL.

The rearrangement joins TRBV19 to TRBJ2-6, with TRBD1 matching 7 bases. Germline V lookup: CDR1 LNHDA, CDR2 SQIVND (reference sequence). V was pared by 9 bases and J by 0 bases, with 11 bases of the junction left unmatched. The CDR3 has 17 amino acids. Here the CDR3 reads CASGLKTGFSGANVLTF. In DNA, the CDR3 is TGTGCCAGCGGGTTAAAGACAGGGTTCTCTGGGGCCAACGTCCTGACTTTC. Combining the CDR3 with reference TRBV19 and TRBJ2-6 gives the whole variable domain DGGITQSPKYLFRKEGQNVTLSCEQNLNHDAMYWYRQDPGQGLRLIYYSQIVNDFQKGDIAEGYSVSREKKESFPLTVTSAQKNPTAFYLCASGLKTGFSGANVLTFGAGSRLTVL.

This chain links TRBV6-5 with TRBJ2-7, with 12 bases lining up with TRBD2. CDR3 length: 14 residues. The trim removed 9 bases at V and 5 bases at J, leaving 8 bases unmatched. Per the germline V gene, CDR1 is MNHEY and CDR2 is SVGAGI. As DNA, the CDR3 is TGTGCCAGTCCAACGACTAGCGGGGGCGACGAGCAGTACTTC. Amino acid sequence: CASPTTSGGDEQYF.

The genes are TRBV19 and TRBJ1-2; 9 bases agree with TRBD1. The CDR3 extends over 15 amino acids. In germline, CDR1 is LNHDA, CDR2 SQIVND (reference sequence). With V trimmed by 6 bases and J by 4 bases, 9 bases remained unmatched. The CDR3 spells CASRGGQGMGYGYTF. The CDR3 nucleotides are TGTGCCAGTAGGGGGGGACAGGGAATGGGCTATGGCTACACCTTC.

J is TRBJ2-3 and V is TRBV29-1, with 12 bases identical to TRBD2. The trim removed 4 bases at V and 2 bases at J, leaving 4 bases unmatched. CDR1 and CDR2 from the germline V gene are SQVTM and ANQGSEA. This CDR3 is 15 amino acids long. The DNA for the CDR3 is TGCAGCGTTGGGAGACTAGCGGGGGCCACAGATACGCAGTATTTT. The encoded protein is CSVGRLAGATDTQYF.

The CDR3 bases are TGTGCCAGCAGTGACGGTTGGAATGAAAAACTGTTTTTT. Its translation: CASSDGWNEKLFF. The chain carries TRBV6-1 and TRBJ1-4, with D unresolved. This CDR3 comprises 13 residues. V was cut by 3 bases and J by 5 bases, with 7 bases left in between. CDR1 is MNHNS and CDR2 is SASEGT in the germline V gene.

The chain couples TRBV2 to TRBJ2-1; possibly TRBD1 for D (7 bases). V was trimmed by 9 bases and J by 5 bases, leaving 14 bases between them. CDR1 is SNHLY, CDR2 FYNNEI, per germline. The CDR3 has 13 amino acids. The CDR3 nucleotides are TGTGCCAGGGCGGGGACAGACAACAATGAGCAGTTCTTC. It translates to CARAGTDNNEQFF.

CDR3 residues: CASSNKGRDQETQYF. DNA for the CDR3: TGTGCCAGCAGCAATAAAGGCAGGGACCAAGAGACCCAGTACTTC. The chain joins TRBV11-1 to TRBJ2-5; TRBD1 might be the D (5 bases). Per germline, CDR1 SGHAT and CDR2 FQDESV (reference sequence). V shed 5 bases and J shed 0 bases, with 13 bases lying between them. There are 15 residues in the CDR3.

The count of this clone is one. The V call is TRBV5-1, the J call TRBJ1-6; D not resolved. CDR1 and CDR2 from the germline V gene are SGHRS and YFSETQ. V lost 0 bases, J lost 6 bases, and 7 bases lay in between. This CDR3 has 14 residues. The CDR3 bases are TGCGCCAGCAGCTTGGGTCAGATTAATTCACCCCTCCACTTT. Residues: CASSLGQINSPLHF.

The chain employs TRBV9 and TRBJ2-1, with 11 bases lining up with TRBD2. Losses at the gene ends were 0 bases for V and 9 bases for J; bases not matched to a gene: 5. CDR3 length: 15 amino acids. Germline loops: CDR1 SGDLS, CDR2 YYNGEE. CDR3 DNA: TGTGCCAGCAGCGTAGTAACTAGCGGGGGTGGTGAGCAGTTCTTC. Residues: CASSVVTSGGGEQFF.

The gene calls are TRBV5-4 and TRBJ2-5; 8 nucleotides line up with TRBD1. Trimming took 0 bases from V and 4 from J; bases not matched to a gene: 5. Looked up from germline, CDR1 is SGHNT and CDR2 is YYREEE (reference sequence). The CDR3 covers 15 residues. CDR3: CASSLGQGMIETQYF. The CDR3 nucleotides read TGTGCCAGCAGCTTGGGACAGGGGATGATAGAGACCCAGTACTTC. Complete variable domain (other parts from reference TRBV5-4 and TRBJ2-5): ETGVTQSPTHLIKTRGQQVTLRCSSQSGHNTVSWYQQALGQGPQFIFQYYREEENGRGNFPPRFSGLQFPNYSSELNVNALELDDSALYLCASSLGQGMIETQYFGPGTRLLVL.

This CDR3 reads CASSLSWEGYEAFF. As DNA, the CDR3 is TGTGCCAGCAGCCTCTCGTGGGAGGGTTACGAAGCTTTCTTT. This chain joins TRBV27 and TRBJ1-1; D remains unclear. Germline V lookup: CDR1 MNHEY, CDR2 SMNVEV (reference sequence). The CDR3 consists of 14 residues. Trimming cost V 6 bases and J 8 bases, with 19 bases left between them.

V and J are TRBV7-6 and TRBJ1-4, with D unresolved. This CDR3 spans 16 amino acids. Germline V lookup: CDR1 SGHVS, CDR2 FNYEAQ. V lost 3 bases to trimming and J lost 4 bases, with 15 bases between them. Here the CDR3 reads CASSLDGADYNEKLFF. Here the CDR3 DNA reads TGTGCCAGCAGCTTGGACGGAGCAGACTATAATGAAAAACTGTTTTTT.

Written as DNA, the CDR3 is TGTGCCATCAGTGAGGTTTCTGGAAACAGGCTGAACTATGGCTACACCTTC. It yields the protein CAISEVSGNRLNYGYTF. The chain links TRBV10-3 to TRBJ1-2; tentatively, D is TRBD1 (5 bases). This CDR3 has 17 amino acids. The germline gives CDR1 ENHRY, CDR2 SYGVKD. V lost 2 bases and J 2 bases, leaving 18 bases between the germline ends.

The chain's CDR3 is CASSPHMDTEAFF. CDR3 nucleotides: TGTGCCAGCAGCCCACATATGGACACTGAAGCTTTCTTT. The chain recombines TRBV6-5 with TRBJ1-1; no definite D call. CDR1 MNHEY and CDR2 SVGAGI come from the germline V gene. Deletions cut 6 bases from V and 3 bases from J, with 11 bases between. The CDR3 consists of 13 residues.

This clone has a handful of counts. The genes are TRBV9 and TRBJ1-5; tentative D call: TRBD1 (5 bases). CDR1 and CDR2 (germline): SGDLS, YYNGEE. This CDR3 spans 14 amino acids. Trimming shortened V by 4 bases and J by 0 bases, and 8 bases separated the two germline ends. The CDR3 sequence is CASSKTDSNQPQHF. The CDR3 coding sequence is TGTGCCAGCAGCAAGACAGATAGCAATCAGCCCCAGCATTTT.

The CDR3: CASSGEGDSPLHF. The CDR3 coding sequence is TGTGCCAGCAGCGGAGAGGGGGATTCACCCCTCCACTTT. The rearrangement links TRBV9 to TRBJ1-6; perhaps TRBD1 as D (6 bases). The ends were cut back, 3 bases at V and 8 bases at J, with 9 bases in the middle. Germline V gives CDR1 SGDLS, CDR2 YYNGEE. CDR3 length: 13 residues.

The chain combines TRBV24-1 with TRBJ1-2; no definite D call. Germline CDR1 reads KGHDR; CDR2 reads SFDVKD. V was cut by 3 bases and J by 8 bases, with 12 bases left in between. This CDR3 is 13 amino acids long. CDR3 residues: CATSDENGVGYTF. The DNA for the CDR3 is TGTGCCACCAGTGATGAGAATGGAGTCGGCTACACCTTC.